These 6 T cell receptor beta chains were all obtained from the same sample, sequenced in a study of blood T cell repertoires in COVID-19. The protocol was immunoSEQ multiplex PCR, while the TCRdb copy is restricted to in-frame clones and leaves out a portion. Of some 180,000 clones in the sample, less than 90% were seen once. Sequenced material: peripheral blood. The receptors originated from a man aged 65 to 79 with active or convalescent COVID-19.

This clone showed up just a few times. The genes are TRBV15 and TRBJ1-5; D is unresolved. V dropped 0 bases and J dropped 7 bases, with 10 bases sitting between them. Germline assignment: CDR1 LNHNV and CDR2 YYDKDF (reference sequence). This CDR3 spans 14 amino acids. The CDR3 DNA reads TGTGCCACCAGCAGAGAGTACGCTAGGCAGCCCCAGCATTTT. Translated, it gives CATSREYARQPQHF.

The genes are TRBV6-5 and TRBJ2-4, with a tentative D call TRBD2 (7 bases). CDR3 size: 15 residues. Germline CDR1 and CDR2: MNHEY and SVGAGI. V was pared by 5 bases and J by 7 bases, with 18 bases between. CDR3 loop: CASSKNREGLNIQYF. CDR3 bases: TGTGCCAGCAGTAAGAACAGGGAGGGGCTGAACATTCAGTACTTC.

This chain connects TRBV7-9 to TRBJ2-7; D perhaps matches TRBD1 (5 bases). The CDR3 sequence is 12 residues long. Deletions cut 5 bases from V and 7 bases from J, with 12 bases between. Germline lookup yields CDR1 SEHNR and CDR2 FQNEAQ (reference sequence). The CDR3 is CASSQGPGEQYF. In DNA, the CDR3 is TGTGCCAGCAGCCAGGGCCCCGGGGAGCAGTACTTC.

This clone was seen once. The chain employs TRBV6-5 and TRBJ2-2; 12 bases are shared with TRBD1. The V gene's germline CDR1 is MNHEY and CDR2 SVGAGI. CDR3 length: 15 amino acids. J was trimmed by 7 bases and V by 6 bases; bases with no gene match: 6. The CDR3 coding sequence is TGTGCCAGCAGACCGGGACAGGGGGCGAACGGGGAGCTGTTTTTT. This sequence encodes CASRPGQGANGELFF.

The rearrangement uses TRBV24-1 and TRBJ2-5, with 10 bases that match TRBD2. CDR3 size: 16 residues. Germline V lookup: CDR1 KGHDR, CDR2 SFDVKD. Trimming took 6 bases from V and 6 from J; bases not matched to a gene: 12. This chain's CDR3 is CATSHTGTSDRQTQYF. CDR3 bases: TGTGCCACCAGTCATACCGGGACTAGCGATAGACAGACCCAGTACTTC.

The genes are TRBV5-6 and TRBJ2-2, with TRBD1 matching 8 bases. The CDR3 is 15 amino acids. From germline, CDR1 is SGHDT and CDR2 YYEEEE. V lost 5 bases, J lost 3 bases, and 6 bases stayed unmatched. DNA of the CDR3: TGTGCCAGCAGTTCGGACAGGGTGCACACCGGGGAGCTGTTTTTT. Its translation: CASSSDRVHTGELFF.